A single sample gave rise to the 22 T cell receptor beta chains below, sequenced in a study of blood T cell repertoires in COVID-19. This table comes from immunoSEQ multiplex PCR, and its TCRdb copy is limited to in-frame clones, with some not included. The table lists 200,000 to 250,000 clones, around 82% of them singletons, with approximately 3.8% in the top ten. The material sequenced was PBMCs or T cells enriched from blood (not recorded which). Source of these receptors: a middle-aged woman who had been exposed to COVID-19.

The V call is TRBV11-3, the J call TRBJ1-1, with 7 bases lining up with TRBD1. CDR1 and CDR2 from the germline V gene are SGHNT and YENEEA. V dropped 5 bases and J dropped 4; count of bases not matched to a gene: 4. The CDR3 covers 13 residues. CDR3: CASSRDRFTEAFF. The CDR3, as DNA: TGTGCCAGCAGCCGGGACAGATTCACTGAAGCTTTCTTT.

The J gene is TRBJ2-1, the V gene TRBV29-1, with TRBD1 identical over 10 bases. This CDR3 has 16 residues. Unmatched junction bases numbered 6, after V lost 4 bases and J lost 0 bases. Germline loops: CDR1 SQVTM, CDR2 ANQGSEA. CDR3 DNA sequence: TGCAGCGTTGGTTCGGGACAGGGGCGCTCCTACAATGAGCAGTTCTTC. This codes for CSVGSGQGRSYNEQFF.

The CDR3 nucleotides are TGTGCCAGCAGCGCCCAGGACAGGGCGACTGAAGCTTTCTTT. Its translation is CASSAQDRATEAFF. The rearrangement joins TRBV7-6 to TRBJ1-1; 8 bases fit TRBD1. Germline assignment: CDR1 SGHVS and CDR2 FNYEAQ. The CDR3 totals 14 residues. V shed 5 bases and J 5 bases; nucleotides not matched to a gene: 7.

The chain uses TRBV28 and TRBJ2-7; D possibly corresponds to TRBD2 (5 bases). The germline V gene encodes CDR1 MDHEN and CDR2 SYDVKM. Trimming removed 6 bases from V and 2 bases from J, with 14 bases in between. The CDR3 is 14 residues long. The CDR3 protein is CASSPTSTTYEQYF. Here the CDR3 DNA reads TGTGCCAGCAGCCCTACTAGTACGACCTACGAGCAGTACTTC.

This chain connects TRBV4-2 to TRBJ1-4; tentatively, D is TRBD1 (5 bases). With 0 bases removed from V and 1 base from J, the gap between germline ends came to 12 bases. The CDR3 totals 17 residues. Germline CDR1 is LGHNA and CDR2 is YNFKEQ. The CDR3 DNA is TGTGCCAGCAGCCAAGATCTGGGGGGAGGAACTAATGAAAAACTGTTTTTT. It is translated as CASSQDLGGGTNEKLFF.

The V and J genes are TRBV7-9 and TRBJ2-3; D gene uncertain. In germline, CDR1 is SEHNR, CDR2 FQNEAQ (reference sequence). The CDR3 sequence is 14 residues long. V was pared by 4 bases and J by 0 bases, with 8 bases between. CDR3 sequence (DNA): TGTGCCAGCAGCTCGGGTCTCAGCACAGATACGCAGTATTTT. This encodes CASSSGLSTDTQYF. The full variable domain, with the rest looked up from reference TRBV7-9 and TRBJ2-3, is DTGVSQNPRHKITKRGQNVTFRCDPISEHNRLYWYRQTLGQGPEFLTYFQNEAQLEKSRLLSDRFSAERPKGSFSTLEIQRTEQGDSAMYLCASSSGLSTDTQYFGPGTRLTVL.

The chain employs TRBV3-1 (or the pseudogene TRBV3-2) and TRBJ1-1; D ambiguous. The length of the CDR3 is 14 residues. Germline CDR1 is LGHDT and CDR2 is YNNKEL (reference sequence). The germline V and J ends were trimmed by 5 bases and 5 bases, with 15 bases remaining between them. The CDR3 reads CASSATEVGTEAFF. The CDR3 bases are TGTGCCAGCAGCGCCACGGAGGTGGGTACTGAAGCTTTCTTT.

This chain joins TRBV5-4 and TRBJ1-1, with 8 bases matching TRBD1. Germline-derived CDR1 and CDR2 are SGHNT and YYREEE (reference sequence). The CDR3 loop spans 15 amino acids. With 4 bases clipped from V and 0 bases from J, the junction kept 5 bases outside the gene matches. The CDR3 sequence is CASSPTGVLNTEAFF. The CDR3 region has the DNA TGTGCCAGCAGCCCGACAGGGGTTCTGAACACTGAAGCTTTCTTT.

The rearrangement uses TRBV6-7 and TRBJ1-5; D is undetermined. TRBV6-7 is recorded as an ORF, its role being uncertain. The CDR3 length is 13 residues. The ends were cut back, 10 bases at V and 2 bases at J, with 12 bases in the middle. CDR3 amino acids: CATQRWGNQPQHF. CDR3 DNA sequence: TGTGCCACCCAGAGGTGGGGCAATCAGCCCCAGCATTTT.

The V call is TRBV5-6, the J call TRBJ1-6; possibly TRBD1 for D (5 bases). Germline V lookup: CDR1 SGHDT, CDR2 YYEEEE. This CDR3 spans 15 amino acids. Trimming took off 10 bases at V and 6 bases at J, with 20 bases between the two ends. CDR3 protein: CASGRGSTLNSPLHF. Written as DNA, the CDR3 is TGTGCCTCCGGGAGGGGATCCACACTTAATTCACCCCTCCACTTT.

The chain is built from TRBV3-1 (or the pseudogene TRBV3-2) and TRBJ2-1, with 8 bases lining up with TRBD2. The CDR3 has 15 residues. From germline, CDR1 is LGHDT and CDR2 YNNKEL (reference sequence). Trimming took 4 bases from V and 7 from J; bases not matched to a gene: 9. CDR3 region: CASSPPGGGQNEQFF. The CDR3 DNA sequence: TGTGCCAGCAGCCCCCCGGGCGGGGGGCAGAATGAGCAGTTCTTC.

The table lists this clone with a count of one. The chain uses TRBV6-1 and TRBJ1-2; D ambiguous. The CDR3 totals 12 residues. CDR1 and CDR2 (germline): MNHNS, SASEGT. Trimming shortened V by 1 base and J by 4 bases, and 4 bases separated the two germline ends. The CDR3 region is CASSEDSYGYTF. The CDR3 nucleotides read TGTGCCAGCAGTGAAGACAGCTATGGCTACACCTTC.

The CDR3 DNA sequence: TGTGCCAGCAGCCCTTTGGCCAGCTCCTATAATTCACCCCTCCACTTT. Amino acid sequence: CASSPLASSYNSPLHF. V usage is TRBV5-4 and J usage is TRBJ1-6; D is unclear. The germline V gene has CDR1 SGHNT and CDR2 YYREEE (reference sequence). The V gene lost 4 bases and the J gene lost 0 bases, with 11 bases spanning the gap. The CDR3 has 16 amino acids.

This clone showed up just a few times. The rearrangement links TRBV27 to TRBJ1-6; D gene uncertain. The CDR3 loop spans 16 amino acids. The germline V gene has CDR1 MNHEY and CDR2 SMNVEV (reference sequence). Trimming removed 6 bases from V and 8 bases from J, with 20 bases in between. This CDR3 reads CASRRAPTDGDSPLHF. CDR3 DNA sequence: TGTGCCAGCAGGCGCGCCCCGACCGACGGAGATTCACCCCTCCACTTT.

This chain joins TRBV5-8 and TRBJ2-5; D ambiguous. This CDR3 has 13 amino acids. Germline-derived CDR1 and CDR2 are SGHTS and YDEGEE. V was pared by 6 bases and J by 4 bases, with 13 bases between. The CDR3 DNA is TGTGCCAGCACCCTCCTAAGGAGAGAGACCCAGTACTTC. It encodes CASTLLRRETQYF.

The rearrangement uses TRBV6-2 or TRBV6-3 and TRBJ1-1, with a weak D call TRBD1 (5 bases). The CDR3 is 14 residues long. V was clipped by 3 bases and J by 4 bases, with 12 bases between them. In germline, CDR1 is MNHEY, CDR2 SVGEGT. The CDR3 sequence is CASSYNPRGTEAFF. The DNA for the CDR3 is TGTGCCAGCAGTTATAACCCAAGGGGCACTGAAGCTTTCTTT.

This chain joins TRBV6-5 and TRBJ1-4; a possible D gene is TRBD1 (5 bases). Trimming stripped 5 bases from V and 6 bases from J, with 13 bases between. The germline V gene encodes CDR1 MNHEY and CDR2 SVGAGI. The CDR3 extends over 14 amino acids. CDR3 DNA sequence: TGTGCCAGCAGTCTAGGCGGGACGGATGAAAAACTGTTTTTT. Encoded protein: CASSLGGTDEKLFF.

This clone was detected once. The CDR3 bases are TGTGCCAGCAGCAATAGGGAGGAAGGGTCCTACGAGCAGTACTTC. Its protein product is CASSNREEGSYEQYF. This chain uses TRBV6-4 with TRBJ2-7; D perhaps matches TRBD2 (6 bases). Per germline, CDR1 MRHNA and CDR2 SNTAGT. This CDR3 contains 15 residues. The V gene lost 6 bases and the J gene lost 1 base, with 16 bases spanning the gap.

This clone was observed a single time. This chain uses TRBV6-2 or TRBV6-3 with TRBJ1-5; 10 bases are shared with TRBD1. The CDR3 spans 21 residues. Germline assignment: CDR1 MNHEY and CDR2 SVGEGT. V dropped 0 bases and J dropped 4; count of bases not matched to a gene: 18. CDR3 amino acids: CASSYSIFGNVVGQGNQPQHF. DNA of the CDR3: TGTGCCAGCAGTTACTCGATATTCGGGAACGTCGTGGGACAGGGGAATCAGCCCCAGCATTTT.

This chain links TRBV7-2 with TRBJ1-2; possibly TRBD1 for D (6 bases). The CDR3 length is 16 residues. Germline lookup yields CDR1 SGHTA and CDR2 FQGNSA. The germline V and J ends were trimmed by 2 bases and 4 bases, with 17 bases remaining between them. DNA of the CDR3: TGTGCCAGCAGCTTAACCCGCGCCACAGGGACCTATGGCTACACCTTC. As protein: CASSLTRATGTYGYTF.

The CDR3 loop is CASSWTQADTQYF. For the CDR3, the DNA is TGTGCCAGCAGTTGGACTCAGGCAGATACGCAGTATTTT. The chain is built from TRBV11-3 and TRBJ2-3; D is possibly TRBD2 (5 bases). V was trimmed by 6 bases and J by 4 bases, leaving 11 bases between them. CDR3 length equals 13 residues. The germline V gene has CDR1 SGHNT and CDR2 YENEEA.

The chain uses TRBV13 and TRBJ1-6; the D gene is possibly TRBD1 (5 bases). Germline V lookup: CDR1 PRHDT, CDR2 FYEKMQ (reference sequence). The V end lost 0 bases, the J end lost 7 bases, and 10 bases lay between the germline ends. This CDR3 is 15 amino acids long. The chain's CDR3 is CASSLGGRTNSPLHF. In DNA form, the CDR3 reads TGTGCCAGCAGCTTAGGGGGGCGTACAAATTCACCCCTCCACTTT.